In this sample, the clone carrying this T cell receptor (beta chain) turned up a few times. Its target is unknown. The sample belongs to a study of regulatory T cells in long-lasting Graves disease. General study results and limits: The sample size was small, and this may have reduced accuracy. The number of shared public clonotypes was higher in persistent patients (2,741) than new patients (approximately 1,000).

Arm-PCR of CDR3 regions with iRepertoire HTBI primers generated TCR beta libraries. TCRdb called the multiplex PCR reads again in MiXCR, with one record for every CDR3 protein. The table records about 400,000 distinct CDR3 sequences, about 20% of them present only once. Germline V lookup: CDR1 MNHEY, CDR2 SVGAGI. Trimming removed 0 bases from V and 4 bases from J, with 7 bases in between. CDR3 length: 13 amino acids. Time point reported: persistent/refractory GD, antithyroid drugs over 5 years with positive TRAb. Following extraction of RNA from PBMCs, that RNA was used to make the TCR library. The chain uses TRBV6-5 and TRBJ2-7, with D unresolved. Sequences were derived from peripheral blood mononuclear cells (PBMCs), sampled when the disease was refractory, from a patient treated with antithyroid drugs. This sequence originates from a female donor with Graves disease. CDR3 loop: CASSYSNTYEQYF. In nucleotides, the CDR3 is TGTGCCAGCAGTTACTCTAACACGTACGAGCAGTACTTC.